The 18 T cell receptor beta chains below all came from one sample that was sequenced in a study of shared clonotypes between healthy human individuals. The table came from immunoSEQ multiplex PCR; TCRdb's copy has only in-frame clones and leaves some out. This sample has about 1,900,000 clones; about 95% occur once, and the top ten carry 1.2%. CD45RO-negative, CCR7-selected cells formed the naive CD8 fraction, which excluded terminally differentiated effector memory CD45RA+ cells. The material sequenced was naive CD8+ T cells sorted from blood. The receptors originated from a man aged 18 to 30 in good health.

V is TRBV7-8 and J is TRBJ2-5; perhaps TRBD1 as D (5 bases). Germline-derived CDR1 and CDR2 are SGHVS and FQNEAQ. The CDR3 length is 17 residues. V gave up 5 bases and J gave up 3 bases, with 22 bases separating them. The CDR3: CASSLGRLDADKETQYF. The CDR3 bases are TGTGCCAGCAGCCTGGGGCGCCTGGATGCAGACAAAGAGACCCAGTACTTC.

The J gene is TRBJ1-5, the V gene TRBV10-2; no definite D call. V gave up 6 bases and J gave up 5 bases, with 14 bases separating them. The CDR3 runs to 14 residues. Germline CDR1 and CDR2: WSHSY and SAAADI. CDR3 loop: CASRPTDADQPQHF. CDR3 nucleotides: TGCGCCAGCAGACCGACGGACGCGGATCAGCCCCAGCATTTT.

The gene calls are TRBV5-1 and TRBJ2-7; 12 nucleotides align to TRBD2. The CDR3 length is 14 residues. Germline assignment: CDR1 SGHRS and CDR2 YFSETQ. J lost 2 bases, V lost 7 bases, and 4 bases had no gene match. In DNA form, the CDR3 reads TGCGCCAGCCAATGGACTAGCGGGACCTACGAGCAGTACTTC. As protein: CASQWTSGTYEQYF. The variable domain in full, completed from reference TRBV5-1 and TRBJ2-7, reads KAGVTQTPRYLIKTRGQQVTLSCSPISGHRSVSWYQQTPGQGLQFLFEYFSETQRNKGNFPGRFSGRQFSNSRSEMNVSTLELGDSALYLCASQWTSGTYEQYFGPGTRLTVT.

The rearrangement links TRBV2 to TRBJ2-3; 14 nucleotides match TRBD2. Germline CDR1 SNHLY, CDR2 FYNNEI. After removal of 3 bases from V and 0 bases from J, the junction contained 5 bases not matched to a gene. The CDR3 is made up of 18 amino acids. The CDR3, as DNA: TGTGCCAGCAGTGATGCGGGACTAGCGGGGGAGAGCACAGATACGCAGTATTTT. Translating gives CASSDAGLAGESTDTQYF.

This sequence joins TRBV9 and TRBJ1-2; 7 nucleotides match TRBD1. Trimming cost V 4 bases and J 6 bases; bases outside gene matches: 15. CDR1 SGDLS and CDR2 YYNGEE come from the germline V gene. The CDR3 contains 16 residues. CDR3 bases: TGTGCCAGCAGCCCTCAAGAGGGGTGGACAGGCGATGGCTACACCTTC. This encodes CASSPQEGWTGDGYTF.

This rearrangement joins TRBV6-6 to TRBJ1-1, with D possibly being TRBD1 (5 bases). CDR3 length: 14 amino acids. From germline, CDR1 is MNHNY and CDR2 SVGAGI (reference sequence). Deletions cut 2 bases from V and 6 bases from J, with 13 bases between. The CDR3 coding sequence is TGTGCCAGCAGTTACCCGGACACGGACCCTGAAGCTTTCTTT. Translated: CASSYPDTDPEAFF.

In this sample, this clone turned up once. The CDR3 nucleotides read TGTGCCAGCAGTACCAACCCGGTTTTGAACACTGAAGCTTTCTTT. Protein sequence: CASSTNPVLNTEAFF. The chain has TRBV28 and TRBJ1-1; D is undetermined. CDR3 size: 15 residues. V was shortened by 5 bases and J by 0 bases, with 13 bases between the two germline ends. Germline CDR1 MDHEN, CDR2 SYDVKM.

The chain recombines TRBV19 with TRBJ1-3, with D hard to call. Trimming stripped 6 bases from V and 4 bases from J, with 16 bases between. CDR1 is LNHDA and CDR2 is SQIVND in the germline V gene (reference sequence). This CDR3 has 15 amino acids. The CDR3 nucleotides read TGTGCCAGTAGAATCGGCCCCTCTGGAGGAAACACCATATATTTT. Its translation: CASRIGPSGGNTIYF. Filled out from reference TRBV19 and TRBJ1-3, the complete variable domain reads DGGITQSPKYLFRKEGQNVTLSCEQNLNHDAMYWYRQDPGQGLRLIYYSQIVNDFQKGDIAEGYSVSREKKESFPLTVTSAQKNPTAFYLCASRIGPSGGNTIYFGEGSWLTVV.

Note on this clone: Other DNA sequences in this sample translate to the same CDR3. The chain employs TRBV6-5 and TRBJ1-1, with D possibly matching TRBD1 (6 bases). V was trimmed by 0 bases and J by 8 bases, leaving 10 bases between them. The length of the CDR3 is 13 residues. The germline V gene has CDR1 MNHEY and CDR2 SVGAGI. CDR3 DNA sequence: TGTGCCAGCAGTTACTCGGGGGGGCTAGAAGCTTTCTTT. Translation gives CASSYSGGLEAFF.

This clone appeared a single time. In DNA form, the CDR3 reads TGTGCCAGCAGCTTGTCTTACAGTTTATATGCCAGCTACGAGCAGTACTTC. It specifies CASSLSYSLYASYEQYF. This chain joins TRBV5-6 and TRBJ2-7; no clear D gene. The CDR3 has 17 amino acids. Germline V gene lookup returns CDR1 SGHDT and CDR2 YYEEEE. The V and J ends lost 1 base and 3 bases respectively, with 20 bases between them.

Notes on this clone: Other DNA sequences of this sample code for an identical CDR3. This chain connects TRBV25-1 to TRBJ2-1, with a possible D match to TRBD2 (5 bases). Germline V gene sequence: CDR1 MGHDK, CDR2 SYGVNS. The CDR3 runs 13 residues. Deletions cut 2 bases from V and 3 bases from J, with 5 bases between. The DNA for the CDR3 is TGTGCCAGCAGTGAAGACTACTACAATGAGCAGTTCTTC. Translated, it gives CASSEDYYNEQFF.

This CDR3 reads CASSFLGEANEQFF. CDR3 DNA: TGTGCCAGCAGTTTCCTTGGCGAGGCTAATGAGCAGTTCTTC. The chain employs TRBV27 and TRBJ2-1; D ambiguous. Germline values: CDR1 MNHEY, CDR2 SMNVEV (reference sequence). The CDR3 loop spans 14 amino acids. V lost 3 bases and J 7 bases, leaving 13 bases between the germline ends.

The CDR3 loop reads CASSLAGGEKNEKLFF. The CDR3 nucleotides read TGTGCCAGCAGCTTGGCCGGCGGAGAGAAAAATGAAAAACTGTTTTTT. The gene calls are TRBV7-9 and TRBJ1-4; no definite D call. Trimming took off 3 bases at V and 5 bases at J, with 16 bases between the two ends. CDR1 and CDR2 from the germline V gene are SEHNR and FQNEAQ (reference sequence). The CDR3 sequence is 16 residues long.

The chain employs TRBV6-6 and TRBJ1-1, with unresolved D. Germline CDR1 is MNHNY and CDR2 is SVGAGI (reference sequence). The CDR3 is 14 residues long. Trimming stripped 7 bases from V and 3 bases from J, with 15 bases between. DNA of the CDR3: TGTGCCAGCACCCTGGACCAGGCCTACACTGAAGCTTTCTTT. Its translation: CASTLDQAYTEAFF.

This chain uses TRBV7-6 with TRBJ2-1; TRBD2 matches at 7 bases. Per germline, CDR1 SGHVS and CDR2 FNYEAQ. The CDR3 sequence is 17 residues long. V was clipped by 4 bases and J by 2 bases; unmatched bases: 11. CDR3 bases: TGTGCCAGCAGCTGGTCCCCCGGGGAGGGCCCCTACAATGAGCAGTTCTTC. This gives the protein CASSWSPGEGPYNEQFF.

This chain links TRBV27 with TRBJ2-1, with D perhaps being TRBD1 or TRBD2 (5 bases each). V gave up 3 bases and J gave up 4 bases, with 10 bases separating them. The CDR3 is made up of 14 amino acids. Germline loops: CDR1 MNHEY, CDR2 SMNVEV (reference sequence). The CDR3 nucleotides read TGTGCCAGCAGTTTTGAGGGGCCGTACAATGAGCAGTTCTTC. Translating gives CASSFEGPYNEQFF.

The chain couples TRBV30 to TRBJ1-6; 7 positions match TRBD1. The CDR3 extends over 16 amino acids. V gave up 2 bases and J gave up 4 bases; unmatched junction bases: 8. CDR1 and CDR2 (germline): GTSNPN, SVGIG (reference sequence). As DNA, the CDR3 is TGTGCCTGGAGTTTCACAGGGGTAGGGTATAATTCACCCCTCCACTTT. This encodes CAWSFTGVGYNSPLHF.

The chain recombines TRBV2 with TRBJ1-5, with 9 bases identical to TRBD1. V shed 10 bases and J 4 bases; nucleotides not matched to a gene: 5. Per the germline V gene, CDR1 is SNHLY and CDR2 is FYNNEI. CDR3 length: 13 amino acids. The CDR3 nucleotides are TGTGCCAAGGGGGACAGGGCTAATCAGCCCCAGCATTTT. This sequence encodes CAKGDRANQPQHF.